This record looks at one T cell receptor beta chain sequence and its context. Its antigen remains unidentified. It has no much larger one-base neighbor in the sample; base qualities were not kept. TCRbeta CDR3 regions were amplified from genomic DNA using the immunoSEQ Assay, a bias-controlled multiplex PCR. The paper's data handling went like this. Nucleated cell counts per sample were estimated from amplification of reference gene primers within the assay. To quantify the absolute abundance of each unique TCRbeta CDR3 rearrangement, sequence reads were collapsed and filtered. For each sample, productive Simpson clonality was calculated as the square root of Simpson's diversity index over productive rearrangements. TCRdb provides this immuneACCESS table in a form limited to in-frame rearrangements. Some clones are lacking; in checked studies, under half of them reflect an unresolved V gene, and why the rest are absent is not known. Clone size and V and J calls were adopted from that table, with D and trimming inferred from the DNA. The sample table contains approximately 410,000 clones; only one count was recorded for 86% of them. Of the sample, over 1.3% falls within the top ten clones.

This specimen comes from a study of blood T cell repertoires in COVID-19 (dated by TCRdb to the early 2020s). Describing the broader study: Samples from collaborators originated in the United States, Italy and Spain and spanned both the acute and convalescent phases of COVID-19. Nearly every sample came with metadata listing a de-identified subject ID, COVID-19 status, age in years and sex. HLA class I and class II types, where available, came from metadata supplied by the sample provider rather than from assay-based typing. The samples were drawn from the first 160 participants of the ongoing ImmuneRACE study and from some 1,300 subjects provided by 6 global collaborators. The prospective study material was composed of cDNA or gDNA derived from T cells, B-cell-depleted T cells, or PBMCs. The repertoires were released in a freely available public database intended as a resource for research on the immune response to SARS-CoV-2. The dataset comprised deeply sampled blood TCRbeta repertoires from subjects exposed to, actively infected with, or recovered from COVID-19.

What the work shows at the level of the full study, not this receptor alone: The amount of clinical and demographic metadata varied by source and participant and was provided uncurated.

Each collaborating institution followed its own protocols to collect whole blood in K2EDTA tubes. Collaborator samples were shipped for TCRbeta analysis as frozen whole blood, isolated PBMCs, or DNA extracted from either sample type. The sequence came from a woman aged 30 to 39 with active or convalescent COVID-19. The sequenced sample consisted of peripheral blood.

The DNA sequence is as follows: TGCGCCAGCAGCCAGCCCCTAAGCGGGAGCAAATACGAGCAGTACTTC. The translation is CASSQPLSGSKYEQYF. The receptor chain draws on TRBV4-1 and TRBJ2-7; TRBD2 fits 8 bases in the junction. V is trimmed back by 3 bases and J by 4 bases, and the junction contains 11 bases that no gene match accounts for. Reading from cysteine to phenylalanine, the CDR3 counts 16 amino acids. The only DNA kept is the CDR3, 48 bases in frame from the first base. Sequences MGHRA (CDR1) and YSYEKL (CDR2) are obtained from the germline V gene.